The 26 T cell receptor beta chains in this list originate from one sample, sequenced in a study of human thymus T cells. Some clones are missing from TCRdb's copy, which holds only in-frame ones; the method was immunoSEQ multiplex PCR. The sample consists of 55,000 to 85,000 clones, 85% to 95% of them appearing once. The thymus was resected at corrective cardiac surgery. Source material: thymus tissue. The source is a girl under three years old with a congenital heart defect but otherwise immunologically healthy.

This chain links TRBV5-1 with TRBJ1-2, with TRBD1 as a possible D gene (6 bases). This CDR3 has 16 amino acids. V shed 1 base and J shed 1 base, with 14 bases lying between them. Germline CDR1 is SGHRS and CDR2 is YFSETQ. CDR3 residues: CASSLRGWSHNYGYTF. The CDR3 coding sequence is TGCGCCAGCAGCTTGAGGGGGTGGTCACATAACTATGGCTACACCTTC.

The chain has TRBV11-2 and TRBJ2-5; D is unclear. Germline V CDR1 and CDR2: SGHAT, FQNNGV. V lost 3 bases and J 0 bases, leaving 8 bases between the germline ends. This CDR3 spans 14 amino acids. The CDR3 loop is CASSFLVHQETQYF. The CDR3 DNA sequence: TGTGCCAGCAGCTTTCTTGTCCACCAAGAGACCCAGTACTTC.

This chain connects TRBV5-4 to TRBJ2-1; the match to TRBD2 covers 7 bases. CDR3 length: 12 residues. Germline lookup yields CDR1 SGHNT and CDR2 YYREEE (reference sequence). V was pared by 4 bases and J by 8 bases, with 3 bases of the junction left unmatched. The DNA for the CDR3 is TGTGCCAGCAGCCCCCGGGAGGATGAGCAGTTCTTC. It codes for CASSPREDEQFF. Based on the CDR3 plus reference TRBV5-4 and TRBJ2-1, the full variable domain is ETGVTQSPTHLIKTRGQQVTLRCSSQSGHNTVSWYQQALGQGPQFIFQYYREEENGRGNFPPRFSGLQFPNYSSELNVNALELDDSALYLCASSPREDEQFFGPGTRLTVL.

V is TRBV4-3 and J is TRBJ2-7; 16 bases line up with TRBD2. J was trimmed by 3 bases and V by 0 bases; bases with no gene match: 8. This CDR3 region has 19 residues. Germline V CDR1 and CDR2: LGHNA, YSLEER. The DNA of the CDR3 is TGCGCCAGCAGCCAAGACCCGGGACTAGCGGGAGGGCCGCGCTACGAGCAGTACTTC. This encodes CASSQDPGLAGGPRYEQYF.

The chain uses TRBV15 and TRBJ1-4; D uncertain. Trimming took off 4 bases at V and 5 bases at J, with 8 bases between the two ends. Germline V CDR1 and CDR2: LNHNV, YYDKDF (reference sequence). The CDR3 length is 13 residues. In DNA, the CDR3 is TGTGCCACCAGCACGGCGGCGAATGAAAAACTGTTTTTT. Protein sequence: CATSTAANEKLFF.

The chain links TRBV18 to TRBJ1-1, with 9 bases aligning to TRBD1. Unmatched junction bases numbered 11, after V lost 0 bases and J lost 0 bases. Germline CDR1 and CDR2: KGHSH and LQKENI. There are 19 residues in the CDR3. The DNA of the CDR3 is TGTGCCAGCTCACCACCGGATAGGACAGGGGATCTAATGAACACTGAAGCTTTCTTT. Translating gives CASSPPDRTGDLMNTEAFF.

The chain joins TRBV7-2 to TRBJ2-3; weak D call: TRBD1 (6 bases). V lost 6 bases and J 2 bases, leaving 12 bases between the germline ends. There are 14 residues in the CDR3. Germline values: CDR1 SGHTA, CDR2 FQGNSA. CDR3 sequence: CASRSTGSTDTQYF. CDR3 sequence (DNA): TGTGCCAGCAGGTCGACAGGATCCACAGATACGCAGTATTTT.

The chain employs TRBV11-2 and TRBJ2-7, with 11 bases that match TRBD2. This CDR3 spans 15 amino acids. The germline V gene has CDR1 SGHAT and CDR2 FQNNGV. V shed 5 bases, J shed 3 bases, and the junction held 6 bases outside the gene matches. The DNA for the CDR3 is TGTGCCAGCAGCCCATCGGGACTAGCGGACTACGAGCAGTACTTC. It translates to CASSPSGLADYEQYF.

This chain joins TRBV18 and TRBJ2-5, with D perhaps matching TRBD2 (6 bases). In germline, CDR1 is KGHSH, CDR2 LQKENI. The ends were cut back, 6 bases at V and 5 bases at J, with 19 bases in the middle. This CDR3 is 15 amino acids long. The DNA of the CDR3 is TGTGCCAGCTCGTCGAGGACTGGAGGGTGGGAGACCCAGTACTTC. Its protein product is CASSSRTGGWETQYF.

The chain couples TRBV7-6 to TRBJ1-2; 10 positions match TRBD1. From germline, CDR1 is SGHVS and CDR2 FNYEAQ. Losses at the gene ends were 4 bases for V and 6 bases for J; bases not matched to a gene: 2. The length of the CDR3 is 13 residues. The CDR3 nucleotides read TGTGCCAGCAGCTACGACAGGGGGCATGGCTACACCTTC. Translated: CASSYDRGHGYTF.

The V call is TRBV28, the J call TRBJ2-5, with unresolved D. V shed 5 bases and J shed 4 bases, with 5 bases lying between them. Germline lookup yields CDR1 MDHEN and CDR2 SYDVKM. The CDR3 is 11 residues long. The CDR3 region has the DNA TGTGCCAGCAGTCCCAGAGAGACCCAGTACTTC. Protein product: CASSPRETQYF.

The CDR3 region has the DNA TGTGCCAGCAGTACTTACAGGGGGCGGTGCTATGGCTACACCTTC. Amino acid sequence: CASSTYRGRCYGYTF. J is TRBJ1-2 and V is TRBV28, with TRBD1 matching 9 bases. The CDR3 is 15 amino acids. Germline-derived CDR1 and CDR2 are MDHEN and SYDVKM. The junction had 8 bases not matched to a gene; V was cut back by 5 bases and J by 4 bases.

The chain uses TRBV4-1 and TRBJ2-1, with no clear D. The V gene lost 1 base and the J gene lost 8 bases, with 15 bases spanning the gap. Germline V gene sequence: CDR1 MGHRA, CDR2 YSYEKL. This CDR3 spans 15 amino acids. DNA for the CDR3: TGCGCCAGCAGCCAAGCCGCCGCGGCACACGATGAGCAGTTCTTC. It is translated as CASSQAAAAHDEQFF.

This chain joins TRBV5-6 and TRBJ1-2, with 7 bases matching TRBD1. The trim removed 4 bases at V and 3 bases at J, leaving 9 bases unmatched. The CDR3 totals 15 residues. Germline CDR1 SGHDT, CDR2 YYEEEE. CDR3 loop: CASSTPGGKYYGYTF. DNA of the CDR3: TGTGCCAGCAGCACACCAGGGGGGAAGTACTATGGCTACACCTTC.

This clone was recorded only once. The chain carries TRBV5-1 and TRBJ2-7; D is uncertain. Germline values: CDR1 SGHRS, CDR2 YFSETQ. This CDR3 is 14 amino acids long. Trimming took 4 bases from V and 4 from J, leaving 15 bases between them. The CDR3 DNA follows: TGCGCCAGCAGCGACCCGGAGTGGGTATACGAGCAGTACTTC. It encodes CASSDPEWVYEQYF. Variable domain in full (rest from reference TRBV5-1 and TRBJ2-7): KAGVTQTPRYLIKTRGQQVTLSCSPISGHRSVSWYQQTPGQGLQFLFEYFSETQRNKGNFPGRFSGRQFSNSRSEMNVSTLELGDSALYLCASSDPEWVYEQYFGPGTRLTVT.

V gene TRBV27 combines with J gene TRBJ2-2; 11 nucleotides line up with TRBD1. J was trimmed by 3 bases and V by 3 bases; bases with no gene match: 3. The CDR3 loop spans 16 amino acids. CDR1 is MNHEY, CDR2 SMNVEV, per germline (reference sequence). As DNA, the CDR3 is TGTGCCAGCAGTTTCCGGACAGGGGGCGACACCGGGGAGCTGTTTTTT. Protein sequence: CASSFRTGGDTGELFF.

V gene TRBV19 combines with J gene TRBJ2-7; 7 nucleotides align to TRBD1. This CDR3 region has 12 residues. J lost 3 bases, V lost 9 bases, and 5 bases had no gene match. Germline V gives CDR1 LNHDA, CDR2 SQIVND (reference sequence). The CDR3 loop is CARGGQDYEQYF. The CDR3 DNA reads as TGTGCCAGGGGCGGACAGGACTACGAGCAGTACTTC.

V usage is TRBV29-1 and J usage is TRBJ1-1, with D hard to call. The V end was cut by 7 bases, the J end by 0 bases, with 18 bases between. The CDR3 has 15 residues. In germline, CDR1 is SQVTM, CDR2 ANQGSEA. CDR3 DNA sequence: TGCAGCGGGACGAGGAACCCCCCTGTGAACACTGAAGCTTTCTTT. Translating it yields CSGTRNPPVNTEAFF.

This clone was found once. The rearrangement joins TRBV6-1 to TRBJ2-3; no clear D. Germline CDR1 reads MNHNS; CDR2 reads SASEGT. The length of the CDR3 is 15 residues. V dropped 2 bases and J dropped 0 bases, with 9 bases sitting between them. DNA for the CDR3: TGTGCCAGCAGTGAACAGTTACCTAGCACAGATACGCAGTATTTT. This codes for CASSEQLPSTDTQYF.

The V call is TRBV14, the J call TRBJ1-4; D is unclear. Trimming left V 0 bases short and J 5 bases short, with 13 bases between. The CDR3 runs to 16 residues. The germline gives CDR1 SGHDN, CDR2 FVKESK. CDR3 protein: CASSQDGGRNNEKLFF. DNA of the CDR3: TGTGCCAGCAGCCAAGATGGAGGACGGAACAATGAAAAACTGTTTTTT.

This chain links TRBV7-8 with TRBJ1-3; 8 bases match TRBD1. The CDR3 spans 20 residues. J was trimmed by 0 bases and V by 5 bases; bases with no gene match: 18. Germline loops: CDR1 SGHVS, CDR2 FQNEAQ. The CDR3 DNA reads TGTGCCAGCAGCCCCTCCGGAGGGACAGGCCGTTTTGACTCTGGAAACACCATATATTTT. Translated, it gives CASSPSGGTGRFDSGNTIYF.

This chain connects TRBV4-3 to TRBJ1-2, with 7 bases aligning to TRBD1. V was clipped by 0 bases and J by 5 bases; unmatched bases: 6. Germline V gene lookup returns CDR1 LGHNA and CDR2 YSLEER. This CDR3 has 15 residues. For the CDR3, the DNA is TGCGCCAGCAGCCAAGATAAGGGGGCGCGGTATGGCTACACCTTC. Protein product: CASSQDKGARYGYTF.

V and J are TRBV7-6 and TRBJ2-7; TRBD2 agrees at 8 bases. V trimming: 3 bases; J trimming: 2 bases; junction bases outside the gene matches: 6. There are 15 residues in the CDR3. Germline CDR1 SGHVS, CDR2 FNYEAQ. CDR3 protein: CASSFIAGNTYEQYF. The CDR3 DNA reads as TGTGCCAGCAGCTTTATAGCGGGGAACACCTACGAGCAGTACTTC.

The rearrangement joins TRBV5-1 to TRBJ2-7, with TRBD1 as a possible D gene (5 bases). Trimming took 4 bases from V and 3 from J, leaving 17 bases between them. The CDR3 is made up of 15 amino acids. Germline V CDR1 and CDR2: SGHRS, YFSETQ. CDR3 loop: CASSRAPTQGYEQYF. The DNA for the CDR3 is TGCGCCAGCAGCCGGGCCCCCACCCAGGGCTACGAGCAGTACTTC. Full variable domain (missing parts from reference TRBV5-1 and TRBJ2-7): KAGVTQTPRYLIKTRGQQVTLSCSPISGHRSVSWYQQTPGQGLQFLFEYFSETQRNKGNFPGRFSGRQFSNSRSEMNVSTLELGDSALYLCASSRAPTQGYEQYFGPGTRLTVT.

V gene TRBV7-2 combines with J gene TRBJ2-2; D unclear. The CDR3 is 13 amino acids. Germline V gene sequence: CDR1 SGHTA, CDR2 FQGNSA. V dropped 5 bases and J dropped 7 bases, with 11 bases sitting between them. The CDR3 DNA reads as TGTGCCAGCAGCCCGCGACTCATCGGGGAGCTGTTTTTT. Its protein is CASSPRLIGELFF.

The chain uses TRBV5-6 and TRBJ1-2, with TRBD1 as a possible D gene (5 bases). The germline V gene has CDR1 SGHDT and CDR2 YYEEEE. There are 14 residues in the CDR3. Trimming stripped 3 bases from V and 4 bases from J, with 13 bases between. The CDR3 reads CASSWVRDVYGYTF. In DNA, the CDR3 is TGTGCCAGCAGCTGGGTCCGGGACGTCTATGGCTACACCTTC.